This record looks at one T cell receptor beta chain sequence and its context. Its antigen is as yet unknown. This record comes from a study of regulatory T cells in long-lasting Graves disease. Overall study findings and caveats: There were preferences for TRBV28, TRBJ1-2 and TRBJ2-5 in persistent disease.

Noted time point: persistent/refractory GD, antithyroid drugs over 5 years with positive TRAb. Researchers made the TCR library from RNA that was extracted from PBMCs. Peripheral blood, about 8.8 milliliters of it, was drawn into EDTA tubes. Arm-PCR of CDR3 regions and iRepertoire HTBI primers were used to build TCR beta libraries. TCRdb ran MiXCR on the multiplex PCR reads and lists one entry per CDR3 protein. The profile shows around 450,000 distinct CDR3 sequences, around a fifth of them singletons. The CDR3 loop spans 15 amino acids. Germline V CDR1 and CDR2: SGHDT, YYEEEE. J gave up 8 bases and V 0 bases, and 7 bases lay outside the gene matches.

J is TRBJ1-4 and V is TRBV5-6; 7 positions match TRBD1. This sequence was found in a female donor with Graves disease. The sample consisted of peripheral blood mononuclear cells (PBMCs), taken when the disease was refractory, from a patient treated with antithyroid drugs. CDR3 in amino acids: CASSLAAGGFEKLFF. The CDR3 bases are TGTGCCAGCAGCTTGGCCGCAGGGGGATTCGAAAAACTGTTTTTT.